The T cell receptor beta chain described here comes from a study of control samples from healthy donors and cancer patients (dated by TCRdb to the early 2020s). As to this clone: Its antigen is still unknown. Nothing much larger sits one base from this clone, and base qualities are not available.

V lost 3 bases and J lost 0 bases; the stretch between them is 9 bases long. From cysteine to phenylalanine, the CDR3 is 15 amino acids long. Only the CDR3 part of the read is kept: 45 bases, read in frame from the first base. Looking up the germline V gene yields CDR1 SGHTA and CDR2 FQGTGA. Libraries were made using the immunoSEQ multiplex PCR assay. This immuneACCESS table, as held by TCRdb, lists in-frame sequences with V and J called but not all clones. Of the missing ones, under half trace to an unresolved V gene in checked studies; the others have no known cause. The sample table contains roughly 76,000 clones; only one count was recorded for approximately 94% of them. About 6.2% of the sample goes to the ten largest clones.

The sequencing input was blood. The TCR sequence derives from a woman between 40 and 55 years old in good health. Recombination joined TRBV7-3 with TRBJ2-1; TRBD2 is a weak D gene call, 5 bases matching. CDR3 loop: CASSLDLSSYNEQFF. The DNA reads TGTGCCAGCAGCTTGGACTTAAGCTCCTACAATGAGCAGTTCTTC.